The present T cell receptor beta chain was sequenced within a study of long-term antiretroviral therapy in people with HIV. Study-wide results and limits: CDR3 length ranges were narrower in HIV repertoires than in controls. Dominating the repertoire at all time points were the clones that expanded before ART. Relative to transplant donor controls, diversity remained lower despite increasing after ART. The study collected blood between about 2003 and 2017, possibly under older ART regimens.

Version v3.0 of the immunoSEQ assay was performed at survey level. Using immunoSEQ multiplex PCR, the repertoire was profiled, and TCRdb retains in-frame clones only, with some absent. The sample records about 25,000 clones, 86% being singletons. The table lists this clone with a few counts. Its target is not known. Germline CDR1 SGHTA, CDR2 FQGNSA. V shed 5 bases and J shed 3 bases, with 17 bases lying between them. The CDR3 consists of 16 residues. Here the sequenced sample was unsorted PBMCs, taken 1.2 years after starting antiretroviral therapy. The origin of this receptor is a man between 45 and 60 years old with HIV. The chain carries TRBV7-2 and TRBJ1-5; D gene uncertain. CDR3 bases: TGTGCCAGCAGCCTGGACGGCTTTAGGGACAATCAGCCCCAGCATTTT. Translated: CASSLDGFRDNQPQHF.